This T cell receptor beta chain derives from a study of cytomegalovirus exposure and HLA in healthy donors (dated by TCRdb to about 2017). Concerning the study at large: In an earlier analysis of roughly 590 of the donors, under 300 Gb of sequence data and roughly 100 million unique TCR beta sequences from about 190 million T cells were reported. A later genetic analysis took genome-wide SNP genotypes for about 55% of the roughly 700 donors and used that subset as a discovery cohort. About 300 gigabases of sequencing data and tens of millions of unique TCR sequences were included in an early release covering roughly 600 HLA-typed donors. Of the roughly 400 genotyped donors, 65% to 90% fell in the genetic ancestry cluster associated with self-reported Caucasian donors. A handful of DR-DQ haplotypes were handled as single units for association and clustering because linkage in the cohort was strong. The aim of the study was to test whether cataloging public T cell receptors could identify signatures of past pathogen exposure. Across 398 genotyped donors of the cohort, an average of roughly 230,000 unique TCR beta nucleotide sequences per donor were sequenced, and 15% to 20% of those sequences were non-productive. Using immunosequencing, the study profiled T cell repertoires from fewer than 850 subjects and related those repertoires to cytomegalovirus serostatus. Donor age, sex, ethnicity and CMV serostatus were compiled alongside the repertoire data. Every repertoire in the discovery cohort had been generated on one and the same sequencing platform. Along with the approximately 650-subject first cohort, a separate validation cohort of around 110 different subjects was used. The number of typed donors differed by locus: about 620-640 for A, B, C, DRB1 and DQB1; approximately 520 for DQA1; approximately 600 for DPA1; and 400 to 480 for DPB1. In an earlier analysis of a few hundred of the donors, high-throughput TCR beta sequencing was used to judge whether each TCR beta V gene segment behaved as functional or pseudogenic. HLA typing covered class I and class II loci at four-digit resolution. To predict cytomegalovirus infection status, the study brought together high-throughput TCR immunosequencing, statistical association of individual TCRs with disease status, and machine learning. In a later analysis, previously published TCR beta repertoires from about 640 donors were re-analyzed and high-resolution HLA genotyping was added so that TCR occurrence patterns could be studied. In the later analysis, no new phenotypic data were used to find candidate immune exposures; instead, reliance was placed on TCR beta sequences and their occurrence across donors. What the authors observed across the whole study: This cohort had only TCR beta chains sequenced, and the lack of alpha or paired-chain data limited which features could be detected. Compared with the approximately 710-donor mean, donors in an Asian-associated ancestry cluster had fewer N-insertions in productive TCRs, according to a later genetic analysis. Most TCR sequences were observed very rarely across donors, whereas some public TCRs were present in many individuals. A further reported finding was that TCR beta sequences accurately predicted the HLA-A and HLA-B alleles for most subjects in the first cohort. The presence/absence analyses assumed that sequencing depth was roughly uniform across donors, and that assumption may not be true. A later analysis found that TCR association rates varied across HLA loci, with DRB1 alleles showing the most associated TCRs and HLA-C alleles the fewest. Specific HLA alleles were associated with 18,000 or so TCR beta sequences at a false discovery rate of 0.05 in a later analysis. It was suggested by the authors that the approach could potentially be generalized to other disease states and immunological phenotypes. Most CMV-associated TCR beta chains appeared to be HLA-restricted in a later analysis, and the HLA associations seemed to be driven largely by CMV exposure. A few of the identified cytomegalovirus-associated TCR beta chains were confirmed in vitro to be specific for cytomegalovirus antigens. For the cohort, immune exposure information was limited to CMV serostatus. In both the original and validation cohorts, the classifier was reported to diagnose cytomegalovirus status with high specificity and sensitivity. Several of the top co-occurrence clusters appeared to be linked to parvovirus B19, influenza, CMV and Epstein-Barr virus, according to a later analysis. The study gave a list of under 200 TCR beta chains associated with cytomegalovirus. Correlated functional status among segregating V segments might be attributable to linkage disequilibrium, but an unknown experimental factor could not be ruled out. In an earlier analysis of around 500 of the donors, most TCR beta V segments appeared in productive rearrangements about 87% or about 30% of the time, broadly matching IMGT annotations. HLA typing was unavailable for some donors at each locus, so association tests used only the typed subset. The sequencing pipeline was judged likely to have produced a cluster of highly shared sequence variants as a technical artifact. In a later genetic analysis, a missense DCLRE1C variant was associated with V-gene and J-gene trimming of TCR beta chains, and the association was replicated in an independent cohort. Some IMGT-functional V segments, including TRBV6-2 and TRBV6-3, could not be distinguished by the 87-base-pair reads and were therefore excluded. When HLA alleles, especially DR and DQ, strongly co-occurred, TCR associations were difficult to assign to individual alleles. Approximately 16 rarely observed V segments, including chromosome 9 orphons, were excluded from the earlier analysis of almost 600 of the donors because counts were too low. A later analysis found that HLA-associated TCR beta chains were more clonally expanded and had lower generation probabilities than equally common non-associated chains.

The germline V gene (reference sequence) gives CDR1 as MNHEY and CDR2 as SMNVEV. The CDR3 holds 16 amino acids from the cysteine to the phenylalanine. Only the CDR3 portion is preserved as DNA: 48 bases, with reading frame beginning at the first base. V loses 6 bases of germline sequence and J loses 5 bases, and the interval between the two ends is 22 bases. A remark on this clone: This receptor's antigen is unknown. Base-call qualities are not available, and no considerably larger clone is one nucleotide away.

The method was the immunoSEQ multiplex PCR assay. The multiplex PCR relied on a mix of 60 forward primers for TCR Vbeta segments and 13 reverse primers for TCR Jbeta segments. Amplification of the CDR3 region of rearranged TCR beta genes was performed with a multiplex PCR assay on genomic DNA. The amplified TCR beta libraries were sequenced on the Illumina HiSeq System as 87-base-pair reads. Per the original workflow: Across the 600 to 700 repertoires, a later analysis counted some 81 million unique TCR beta chains, 9 million to 14 million of which were shared by at least two donors. Raw reads were error-corrected and collapsed into unique sequences with a nearest-neighbor algorithm that merged closely related sequences to remove PCR and sequencing errors. CDR3 sequences were aligned to IMGT reference sequences to assign V, D and J gene segments. For a sequence to be retained, a match of at least six nucleotides to both a V gene segment and a J gene segment was required. A rearrangement was called productive if the CDR3 had no stop codons and remained in frame with V and J, and every other rearrangement was called non-productive. CDR3 was defined according to IMGT convention as the region running from the second conserved V-encoded cysteine to the conserved J-encoded phenylalanine. Sequences without an unambiguous match to a single V gene segment were excluded from the earlier analysis of approximately 560 of the donors. In an earlier analysis of approximately 590 of the donors, V segments were called functional above 56.7% productive rearrangements and were called segregating when the between-donor standard deviation exceeded 5%. To diagnose cytomegalovirus status from the catalog of TCR beta chain sequences, a statistical classification framework was built. V and J gene assignment, in a later analysis, came from comparing TCR nucleotide sequences with IMGT/GENE-DB human TR gene sequences. The TCRdist pipeline was used in a later analysis to assign CDR3 sequences and most-parsimonious VDJ recombination scenarios. In a later analysis, every TCR beta chain was defined by the combination of its CDR3 amino acid sequence and its V-gene family, and reads without a unique V-gene family were dropped. A later analysis removed 550 to 650 highly shared, low-generation-probability nucleotide sequences to deal with suspected cross-contamination and a sequencing artifact. A later analysis calculated a clonal expansion index for each public chain from normalized within-repertoire ranks of inferred template counts. Generation probabilities in a later analysis came from a VDJ recombination model fitted to out-of-frame rearrangements, and those results were checked against IGoR. Hypergeometric tests were used in a later analysis to score TCR-TCR, TCR-HLA and TCR-CMV co-occurrence, with a repertoire-size bias correction applied to the TCR pairs. A later analysis estimated false discovery rates by permuting HLA or CMV assignments 20 times. In a later analysis, co-occurring TCRs were grouped with DBSCAN, and TCRdist sequence similarity was added when clustering was performed within HLA-allele-positive subsets. Co-occurrence clustering excluded repertoires with fewer than 30,000 or more than 120,000 public chains, plus five with anomalous nucleotide sharing. Held by TCRdb, this immuneACCESS table contains in-frame sequences only and omits some clones. Under half of the omission traces to an unresolved V gene where checked; the cause of the rest is unknown. D and trimming were read from the DNA, whereas the V and J calls and clone size are those reported in that table. The sample table holds 85,000 to 110,000 clones, of which 66% were seen once. Less than 3.5% of the sample goes to the ten largest clones.

In total, fewer than 750 healthy bone marrow donors made up the cohort. Cohort members were all nominally healthy when sampled, although unrecorded immune exposures were likely present. The donor was CMV seronegative and was included in the group of about 400 seronegative cohort members. Every donor gave a peripheral blood sample, and the peripheral blood mononuclear cells from that sample were used for TCR beta sequencing. The Qiagen DNeasy Blood Extraction Kit was used to extract genomic DNA from the blood cell samples. Sequenced material: PBMCs. The V and J segments used are TRBV27 and TRBJ2-5; matching of 7 bases hints at TRBD2 as the D gene. The receptor was isolated from a woman between 45 and 65 years old in good health and CMV-seronegative. Here is the DNA: TGTGCCAGCAGCCCTAAGGGGGGGCTCGGGGAGGAGACCCAGTACTTC. Its translation reads: CASSPKGGLGEETQYF.